The rows below give T cell receptor beta chains drawn from one sample of a study of OX40 agonist ivuxolimab in advanced cancers. The repertoire was sequenced with immunoSEQ multiplex PCR; TCRdb's copy has only in-frame clones and lacks some. The sample records around 39,000 clones, around 82% being singletons. The source material was CD4+ or CD8+ T cells sorted from blood, sampled in a trial of the OX40 agonist ivuxolimab. The receptor set was obtained from an adult with an advanced solid tumor such as melanoma, head and neck, liver or kidney cancer. CDR3s include the opening cysteine and the closing phenylalanine or tryptophan. The D gene is left open where the match is weak. Size values are once, few and many counts, or a class for expanded clones, and some rows have none.

clone size,V gene,D gene,J gene,CDR3 DNA,CDR3 protein
-,TRBV7-7,-,TRBJ2-2,TGTGCTAGCAGCCGACAGGCCCCCGGGGAGCTGTTTTTT,CASSRQAPGELFF
-,TRBV7-2,-,TRBJ1-4,TGTGCCAGCAGCTCGTACGGACAGCTAAATGAAAAACTGTTTTTT,CASSSYGQLNEKLFF
-,TRBV7-2,-,TRBJ2-7,TGTGCCAGCAGCTTACTACGAGCTCGGGAGCAGTACTTC,CASSLLRAREQYF
-,TRBV5-4,-,TRBJ1-6,TGTGCCAGCAGCTTGACAGGTGTTTATAATTCACCCCTCCACTTT,CASSLTGVYNSPLHF
few,TRBV2,-,TRBJ2-7,TGTGCCAGCAGTGATTCTAGCAAGGGCTACTTC,CASSDSSKGYF
-,TRBV7-4,-,TRBJ2-4,TGTGCCAGCAGCTTAGAGGGTCCCGAACAAAACATTCAGTACTTC,CASSLEGPEQNIQYF
-,TRBV20-1,-,TRBJ2-7,TGCAGTGCTAGGGGGGGTTACGAGCAGTACTTC,CSARGGYEQYF
medium-sized,TRBV27,-,TRBJ1-3,TGTGCCAGCAGTACGAAAGGGAGCTCTGGAAACACCATATATTTT,CASSTKGSSGNTIYF
-,TRBV18,-,TRBJ1-1,TGTGCCAGCTCATGGGACACTCGCACTGAAGCTTTCTTT,CASSWDTRTEAFF
-,TRBV5-6,-,TRBJ1-2,TGTGCCAGCAGCTTGCACGCAGGGCCATCGGGCTACACCTTC,CASSLHAGPSGYTF
-,TRBV7-6,TRBD1,TRBJ2-1,TGTGCCAGCAGCTTTACAGGGGCCGGGACGGGTGAGCAGTTCTTC,CASSFTGAGTGEQFF
-,TRBV19,-,TRBJ2-3,TGTGCCAGTACCCCCCGGGGGTCCGATACGCAGTATTTT,CASTPRGSDTQYF
-,TRBV7-9,TRBD1,TRBJ1-2,TGTGCCAGCAGCTTAACGGTGGACAGGGTCGGTGGCTACACCTTC,CASSLTVDRVGGYTF
-,TRBV4-1,-,TRBJ2-1,TGCGCCAGCAGCCAAATATTTAGCTCCTACAATGAGCAGTTCTTC,CASSQIFSSYNEQFF
-,TRBV20-1,-,TRBJ2-7,TGCAGTGCTAGAGATGATGGGGAGCAGTACTTC,CSARDDGEQYF
-,TRBV19,-,TRBJ2-7,TGTGCCAGTAGTATAGCCGCAAGCTCCTACGAGCAGTACTTC,CASSIAASSYEQYF
-,TRBV5-1,TRBD2,TRBJ2-3,TGCGCCAGCAGCTTGCGGGGTAGCGGGAGCACAGATACGCAGTATTTT,CASSLRGSGSTDTQYF